Shown below are 5 T cell receptor beta chains from a single sample sequenced in a study of CD8+ T cells in alopecia areata. As the sequencing template, cDNA was produced by extracting RNA and reverse transcribing it. The repertoire was sequenced with immunoSEQ multiplex PCR; TCRdb's copy has only in-frame clones and lacks some. Of 190,000 or so clones listed, about three fifths are singletons. Regarding treatment: oral pan-JAK inhibitor, 5-10 mg twice daily. The sequences come from CD4+ T cells sorted from blood, collected at week 4, from a patient treated with tofacitinib. All receptors come from a human donor with alopecia areata.

The chain carries TRBV7-9 and TRBJ2-3, with TRBD2 matching over 13 bases. The CDR3 runs 17 residues. Per the germline V gene, CDR1 is SEHNR and CDR2 is FQNEAQ (reference sequence). The trim removed 4 bases at V and 1 base at J, leaving 5 bases unmatched. In nucleotides, the CDR3 is TGTGCCAGCAGCTCCGGACTAGCGGGGGCGGGCACAGATACGCAGTATTTT. This codes for CASSSGLAGAGTDTQYF.

The table lists this clone with a few counts. The chain couples TRBV7-2 to TRBJ2-1, with D maybe TRBD1 (6 bases). This CDR3 has 16 amino acids. The germline V and J ends were trimmed by 5 bases and 4 bases, with 18 bases remaining between them. From germline, CDR1 is SGHTA and CDR2 FQGNSA. CDR3 protein: CASSEPQGPAYNEQFF. CDR3 in DNA: TGTGCCAGCAGCGAACCACAGGGTCCGGCTTACAATGAGCAGTTCTTC.

This clone was found once. The chain combines TRBV27 with TRBJ2-7; no firm D call. V was cut by 2 bases and J by 3 bases, with 14 bases left in between. Germline CDR1 reads MNHEY; CDR2 reads SMNVEV (reference sequence). This CDR3 comprises 15 residues. The CDR3 here is CASSLRVPTLYEQYF. In DNA form, the CDR3 reads TGTGCCAGCAGTTTAAGAGTTCCGACCCTCTACGAGCAGTACTTC.

This clone was detected only a few times. The V and J genes are TRBV25-1 and TRBJ2-3; no definite D call. Per the germline V gene, CDR1 is MGHDK and CDR2 is SYGVNS. CDR3 length equals 13 residues. Trimming cost V 2 bases and J 2 bases, with 5 bases left between them. The CDR3: CASSEPYTDTQYF. CDR3 sequence (DNA): TGTGCCAGCAGTGAACCCTACACAGATACGCAGTATTTT.

The J gene is TRBJ1-2, the V gene TRBV5-1; D gene ambiguous. Trimming left V 2 bases short and J 6 bases short, with 14 bases between. Germline V gives CDR1 SGHRS, CDR2 YFSETQ. The CDR3 runs 14 residues. CDR3 residues: CASSFQETSDGYTF. The CDR3 nucleotides read TGCGCCAGCAGCTTCCAGGAGACGAGTGATGGCTACACCTTC.